These T cell receptor beta chains were read from a single sample in a study of response to subunit inactivated influenza vaccine. MiXCR, run by TCRdb on the RT-PCR reads, gives a single entry per CDR3 protein. The sample shows roughly 550,000 distinct CDR3 sequences, 20% to 25% of them seen only once. A further study also used this sample, focusing on T cells expressing NK-cell markers.

The input for sequencing was CD4+ T cells sorted from PBMCs, taken approximately 12 days after vaccination. The receptors were sampled from a man between 50 and 59 years old who received an inactivated influenza vaccine. The conserved cysteine and the conserved F or W are not part of the CDR3 here. Size tells how often a clone was seen (once, few, many) or the class of an expanded clone, and some rows leave it out.

>TRBV15|few
ATSREGGGASNEQF
>TRBV21-1|.
ASNSLPGGATYNEQF
>TRBV28|.
ASRDSSNSPLH
>TRBV5-1|.
ASRGDKYEQY
>TRBV6-2/TRBV6-3|.
ASTGTGGRSGANVLT
>TRBV6-2/TRBV6-3|few
ASRQSGSRYNEQF
>TRBV6-7|.
ASSYSPLPYEQY
>TRBV7-3|.
ASSKSGSSYNEQF
>TRBV7-9|.
ASTVPGQGRTGELF
>TRBV10-3|few
AIREERTNTGELF
>TRBV25-1|few
ASRGPVGGQGTDTQY
>TRBV5-1|.
ASSPSGQGAGEQY
>TRBV12-3/TRBV12-4|.
ASNLNMDGAKLF
>TRBV5-1|few
ASSLGRRGTENTEAF
>TRBV6-4|.
ASSDEGNTGELF
>TRBV7-9|.
ASSLDRDRGYEQY
>TRBV5-5|few
ASSFPGQGIAGETQY
>TRBV6-2/TRBV6-3|few
ASRDPGQGHSEQY
>TRBV5-1|few
ASSSLRPSDNSPLH
>TRBV9|.
ASSGFPPGANVLT
>TRBV7-3|.
ASSLSSGTAMNTEAF
>TRBV6-1|few
ASSDTISRSNQPQH
>TRBV5-5|.
ASSFQNSGGYEQY
>TRBV20-1|few
SASGAGALNTEAF
>TRBV5-1|few
ASSFQDNSYEQY
>TRBV24-1|few
ATSDPGTPTRVRDTQY
>TRBV7-2|.
ASSLVGVNEKLF
>TRBV20-1|few
SATGDPTQPQH
>TRBV5-1|few
ASSRSGQAETQY
>TRBV7-8|many
ASSSRRGYGYNEQF
>TRBV20-1|few
SASFPSLAQY
>TRBV19|few
ASRAGGRTEAF
>TRBV2|few
ASSEVGRQGVH
>TRBV20-1|.
SAVGPTYGETQY
>TRBV5-6|.
ASSKPRDGLF
>TRBV20-1|few
SSHYRNANEQF
>TRBV3-1|few
ASSQATSGGVGELF
>TRBV5-1|.
ASSLSGGTINEQF
>TRBV19|.
ASSVAGTGGFISGNTIY
>TRBV7-3|few
ASWPLAGDYDEQF
>TRBV6-5|few
ASSYLADSYNEQF
>TRBV29-1|few
SVEGRGLNEQY
>TRBV16|.
ASSQPLQAHEQY
>TRBV12-3/TRBV12-4|.
ASSLGLYRRARTDTQY
>TRBV20-1|few
SARPPSTGLGAF
>TRBV30|.
AWSEMTRSPLH
>TRBV20-1|.
SAVHPQGAHEQY
>TRBV12-3/TRBV12-4|few
ASSFGLANTGELF
>TRBV6-6|.
ASSYVGKGDTDTQY
>TRBV7-2|.
ASSPLPAGGQF
>TRBV30|many
VLADRSAEAF
>TRBV28|.
ASSFLAGHQSYEQY
>TRBV11-2|few
ASSPREDSNQPQH
>TRBV28|few
ASSFQGRDEQY